These 3 T cell receptor beta chains share one sample of origin, sequenced in a study of T cell responses to AZD1222 COVID-19 vaccine. Produced via immunoSEQ multiplex PCR; TCRdb's table is partial and in-frame only. The table lists around 200,000 clones, 94% of them singletons. This sample comprised peripheral blood, obtained 28 days after the second AZD1222 dose. The receptors originated from an adult who received the AZD1222 COVID-19 vaccine.

This clone showed up just once. This chain uses TRBV5-1 with TRBJ1-1, with TRBD1 as a possible D gene (5 bases). CDR3 length: 20 amino acids. Germline V gives CDR1 SGHRS, CDR2 YFSETQ. The V end was cut by 6 bases, the J end by 3 bases, with 33 bases between. The CDR3 region is CASKDNGEGPERERDTEAFF. In DNA form, the CDR3 reads TGCGCCAGCAAAGATAACGGTGAGGGGCCGGAAAGAGAGCGGGACACTGAAGCTTTCTTT.

The V gene is TRBV5-1, the J gene TRBJ2-7, with no clear D. This CDR3 contains 16 residues. The germline gives CDR1 SGHRS, CDR2 YFSETQ. Trimming removed 2 bases at V and 1 base at J, with 16 bases between. The CDR3 region is CASSFRRSIVSYEQYF. CDR3 sequence (DNA): TGCGCCAGCAGCTTCCGGCGCTCCATCGTTTCCTACGAGCAGTACTTC.

The rearrangement links TRBV4-1 to TRBJ1-2; 9 bases fit TRBD1. CDR3 length equals 12 residues. Germline CDR1 and CDR2: MGHRA and YSYEKL. The junction had 3 bases not matched to a gene; V was cut back by 5 bases and J by 8 bases. Written as DNA, the CDR3 is TGCGCCAGCAGCGAGGACAGGGGCGGCTACACCTTC. Translating gives CASSEDRGGYTF.